This T cell receptor beta chain was obtained from a study of blood T cell repertoires in COVID-19. This study enrolled people aged about 18 to 100 from about two dozen US geographic areas. For recovered donors of Cohort 3, there were two negative PCRs, clearance, or symptom resolution. Some clones are missing from TCRdb's copy, which holds only in-frame ones; the method was immunoSEQ multiplex PCR. The sample consists of over 250,000 clones, 88% of them appearing once. The specimen sequenced was PBMCs or T cells enriched from blood (not recorded which). The sequence was obtained from a woman aged 50 to 65 who had recovered from COVID-19.

DNA for the CDR3: TGCAGCGTTGCAAAGACAGGGGGTGTCACAGATACGCAGTATTTT. This sequence encodes CSVAKTGGVTDTQYF. This sequence joins TRBV29-1 and TRBJ2-3, with TRBD1 identical over 9 bases. V dropped 4 bases and J dropped 2; count of bases not matched to a gene: 7. This CDR3 spans 15 amino acids. Germline V gives CDR1 SQVTM, CDR2 ANQGSEA.